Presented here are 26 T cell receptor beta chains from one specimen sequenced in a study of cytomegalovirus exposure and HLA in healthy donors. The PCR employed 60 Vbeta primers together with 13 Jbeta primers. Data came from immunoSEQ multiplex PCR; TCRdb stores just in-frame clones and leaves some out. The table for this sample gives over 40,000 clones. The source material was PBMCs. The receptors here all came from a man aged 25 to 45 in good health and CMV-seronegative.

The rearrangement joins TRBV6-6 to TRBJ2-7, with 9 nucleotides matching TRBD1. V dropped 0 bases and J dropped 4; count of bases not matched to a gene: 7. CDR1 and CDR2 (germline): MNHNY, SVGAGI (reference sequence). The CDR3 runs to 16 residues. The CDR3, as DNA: TGTGCCAGCAGTTACTCGCTGGGACAGGGTGATTACGAGCAGTACTTC. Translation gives CASSYSLGQGDYEQYF.

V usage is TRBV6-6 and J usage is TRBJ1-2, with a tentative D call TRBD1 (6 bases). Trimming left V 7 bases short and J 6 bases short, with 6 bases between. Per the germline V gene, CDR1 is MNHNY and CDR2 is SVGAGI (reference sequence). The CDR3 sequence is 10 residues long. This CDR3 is CASKGDGYTF. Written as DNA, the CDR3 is TGTGCCAGCAAGGGGGATGGCTACACCTTC.

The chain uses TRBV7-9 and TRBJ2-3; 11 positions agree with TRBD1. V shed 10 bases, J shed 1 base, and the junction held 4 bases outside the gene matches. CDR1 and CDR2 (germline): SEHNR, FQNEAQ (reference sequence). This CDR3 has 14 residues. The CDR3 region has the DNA TGTGCCACCAGGGGACAGGGGGGCACAGATACGCAGTATTTT. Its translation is CATRGQGGTDTQYF.

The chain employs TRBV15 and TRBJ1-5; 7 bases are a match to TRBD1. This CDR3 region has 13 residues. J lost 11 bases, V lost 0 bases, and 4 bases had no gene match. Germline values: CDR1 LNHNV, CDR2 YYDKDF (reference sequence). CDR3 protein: CATSREEQGTQHF. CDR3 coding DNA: TGTGCCACCAGCAGAGAAGAACAGGGGACCCAGCATTTT.

For the CDR3, the DNA is TGTGCCAGCAGTCCATCGGACAGGGGCTTCTATGGCTACACCTTC. Translating it yields CASSPSDRGFYGYTF. V is TRBV27 and J is TRBJ1-2; 9 positions agree with TRBD1. Trimming cost V 5 bases and J 4 bases; bases outside gene matches: 8. Germline CDR1 and CDR2: MNHEY and SMNVEV (reference sequence). The CDR3 runs 15 residues.

The CDR3 region is CASSYGAGYGYTF. CDR3 in DNA: TGTGCCAGCAGTTATGGGGCAGGGTATGGCTACACCTTC. The rearrangement links TRBV6-5 to TRBJ1-2, with a tentative D call TRBD1 (5 bases). The CDR3 totals 13 residues. Per germline, CDR1 MNHEY and CDR2 SVGAGI. V gave up 3 bases and J gave up 5 bases, with 10 bases separating them.

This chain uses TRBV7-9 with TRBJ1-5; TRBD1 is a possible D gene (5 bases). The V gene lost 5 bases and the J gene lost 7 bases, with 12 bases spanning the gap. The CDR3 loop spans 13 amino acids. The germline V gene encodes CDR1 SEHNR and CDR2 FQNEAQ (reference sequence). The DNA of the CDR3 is TGTGCCAGCAGCGCCGCGGGACGGCAGCCCCAGCATTTT. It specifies CASSAAGRQPQHF.

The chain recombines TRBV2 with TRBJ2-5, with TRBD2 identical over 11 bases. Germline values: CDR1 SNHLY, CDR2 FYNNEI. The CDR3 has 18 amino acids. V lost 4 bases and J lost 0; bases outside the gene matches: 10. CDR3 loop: CASSVSSGRQLYQETQYF. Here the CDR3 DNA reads TGTGCCAGCAGTGTTTCTAGCGGGAGGCAATTGTACCAAGAGACCCAGTACTTC.

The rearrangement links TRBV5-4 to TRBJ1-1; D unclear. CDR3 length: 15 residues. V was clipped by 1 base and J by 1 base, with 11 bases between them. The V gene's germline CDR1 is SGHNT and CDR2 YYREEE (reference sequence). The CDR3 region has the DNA TGTGCCAGCAGCTTGACTCCCGCCGCGAACACTGAAGCTTTCTTT. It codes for CASSLTPAANTEAFF.

The CDR3, as DNA: TGTGCCAGCAGCTCCGGGACTCGGAAGGAAAACATTCAGTACTTC. It specifies CASSSGTRKENIQYF. The V and J genes are TRBV5-4 and TRBJ2-4; possible D gene TRBD2, 6 bases. The CDR3 totals 15 residues. Germline V lookup: CDR1 SGHNT, CDR2 YYREEE (reference sequence). Trimming cost V 3 bases and J 5 bases, with 15 bases left between them.

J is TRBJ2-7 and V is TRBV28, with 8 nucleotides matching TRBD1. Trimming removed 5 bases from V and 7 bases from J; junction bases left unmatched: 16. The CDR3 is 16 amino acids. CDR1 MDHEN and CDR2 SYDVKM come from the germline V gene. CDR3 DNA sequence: TGTGCCAGCAGTCCCCTTGCGAGGACAGGGTCTGGAGAGCAGTACTTC. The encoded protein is CASSPLARTGSGEQYF.

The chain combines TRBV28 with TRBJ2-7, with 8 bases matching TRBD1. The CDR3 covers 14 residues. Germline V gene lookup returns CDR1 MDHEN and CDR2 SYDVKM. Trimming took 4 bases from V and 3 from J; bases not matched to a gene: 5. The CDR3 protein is CASSYWTGHYEQYF. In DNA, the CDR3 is TGTGCCAGCAGTTACTGGACAGGGCACTACGAGCAGTACTTC.

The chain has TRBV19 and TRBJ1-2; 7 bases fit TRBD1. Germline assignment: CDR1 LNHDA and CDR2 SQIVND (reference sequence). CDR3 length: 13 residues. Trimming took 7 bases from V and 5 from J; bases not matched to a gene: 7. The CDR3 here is CASTDRDLYGYTF. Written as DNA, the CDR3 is TGTGCCAGTACCGACAGGGACCTTTATGGCTACACCTTC.

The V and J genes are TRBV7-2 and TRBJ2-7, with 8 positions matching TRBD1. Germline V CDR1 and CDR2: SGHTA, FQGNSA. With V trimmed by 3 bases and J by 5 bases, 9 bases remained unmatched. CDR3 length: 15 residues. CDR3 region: CASSFRPDRADEQYF. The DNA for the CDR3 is TGTGCCAGCAGCTTCCGTCCGGACAGGGCAGACGAGCAGTACTTC.

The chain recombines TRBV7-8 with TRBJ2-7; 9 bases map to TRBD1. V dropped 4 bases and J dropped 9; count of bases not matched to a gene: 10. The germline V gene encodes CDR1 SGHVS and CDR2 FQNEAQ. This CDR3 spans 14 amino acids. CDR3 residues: CASSYDRGGYWQYF. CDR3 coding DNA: TGTGCCAGCAGCTACGACAGGGGGGGCTATTGGCAGTACTTC.

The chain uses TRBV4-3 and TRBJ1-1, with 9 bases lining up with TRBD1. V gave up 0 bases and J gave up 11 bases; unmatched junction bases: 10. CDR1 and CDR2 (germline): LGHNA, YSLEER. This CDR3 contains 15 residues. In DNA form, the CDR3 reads TGCGCCAGCAGCCAAGATCCTCCTGGACAGGGGCGGGCTTTCTTT. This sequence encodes CASSQDPPGQGRAFF.

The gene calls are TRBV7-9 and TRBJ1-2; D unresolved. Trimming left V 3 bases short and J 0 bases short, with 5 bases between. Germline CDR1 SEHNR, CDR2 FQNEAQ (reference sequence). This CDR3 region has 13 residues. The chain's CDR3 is CASSLATNYGYTF. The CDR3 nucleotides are TGTGCCAGCAGCTTGGCCACTAACTATGGCTACACCTTC.

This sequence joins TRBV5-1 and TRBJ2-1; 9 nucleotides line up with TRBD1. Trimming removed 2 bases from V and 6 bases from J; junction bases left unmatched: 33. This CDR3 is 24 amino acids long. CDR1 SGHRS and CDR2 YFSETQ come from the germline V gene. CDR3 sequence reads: CASSLPFTRDREHPGGRGRNEQFF. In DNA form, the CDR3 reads TGCGCCAGCAGCTTACCTTTTACCCGGGACAGGGAACATCCGGGCGGGAGAGGTCGCAATGAGCAGTTCTTC.

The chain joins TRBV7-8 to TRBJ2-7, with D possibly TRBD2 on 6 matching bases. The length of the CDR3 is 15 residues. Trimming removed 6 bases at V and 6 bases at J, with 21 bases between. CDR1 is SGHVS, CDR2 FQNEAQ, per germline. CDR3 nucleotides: TGTGCCAGCAGTCCCCCGGGGCTAGCGATCCGCGAGCAGTACTTC. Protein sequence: CASSPPGLAIREQYF.

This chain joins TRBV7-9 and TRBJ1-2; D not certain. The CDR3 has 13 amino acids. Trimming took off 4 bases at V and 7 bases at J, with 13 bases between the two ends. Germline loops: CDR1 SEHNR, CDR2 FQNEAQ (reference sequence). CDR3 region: CASSWEGFLGYTF. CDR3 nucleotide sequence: TGTGCCAGCAGCTGGGAGGGTTTCCTTGGCTACACCTTC.

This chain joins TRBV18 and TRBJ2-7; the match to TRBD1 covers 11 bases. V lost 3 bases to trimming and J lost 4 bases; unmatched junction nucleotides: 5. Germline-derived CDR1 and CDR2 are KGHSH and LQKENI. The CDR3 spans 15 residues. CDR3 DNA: TGTGCCAGCTCACCCGGGACAGGGGGAGGGTACGAGCAGTACTTC. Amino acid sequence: CASSPGTGGGYEQYF.

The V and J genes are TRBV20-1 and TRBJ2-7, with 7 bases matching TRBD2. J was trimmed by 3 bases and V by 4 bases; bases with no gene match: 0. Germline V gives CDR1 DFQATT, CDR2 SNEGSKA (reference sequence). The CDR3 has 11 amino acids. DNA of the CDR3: TGCAGTGCTACTAGCGGCTACGAGCAGTACTTC. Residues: CSATSGYEQYF.

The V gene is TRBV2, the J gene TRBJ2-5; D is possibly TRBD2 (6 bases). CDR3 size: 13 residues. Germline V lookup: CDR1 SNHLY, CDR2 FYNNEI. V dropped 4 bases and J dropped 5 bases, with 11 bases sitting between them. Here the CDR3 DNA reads TGTGCCAGCAGTGGGCCTAGCGTGGAGACCCAGTACTTC. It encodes CASSGPSVETQYF.

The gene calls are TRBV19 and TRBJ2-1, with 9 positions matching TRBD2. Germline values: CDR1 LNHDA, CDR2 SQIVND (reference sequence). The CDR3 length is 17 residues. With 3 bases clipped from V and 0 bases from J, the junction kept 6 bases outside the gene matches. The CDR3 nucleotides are TGTGCCAGTAGTATGGGGCTAGCGGGAAGCTCCTACAATGAGCAGTTCTTC. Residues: CASSMGLAGSSYNEQFF.

The CDR3 DNA reads TGTGCCAGCAGCTCGGACCTTGGAGGGCCGTACTTC. Its protein is CASSSDLGGPYF. The gene calls are TRBV11-3 and TRBJ2-7; D is possibly TRBD2 (6 bases). The CDR3 spans 12 residues. The germline V gene encodes CDR1 SGHNT and CDR2 YENEEA. The V end lost 4 bases, the J end lost 12 bases, and 16 bases lay between the germline ends.

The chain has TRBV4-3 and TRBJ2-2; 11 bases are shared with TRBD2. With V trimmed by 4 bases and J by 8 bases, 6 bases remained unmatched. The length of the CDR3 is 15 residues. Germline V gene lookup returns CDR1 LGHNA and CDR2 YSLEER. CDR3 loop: CASSLGLAVGGELFF. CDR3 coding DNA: TGCGCCAGCAGCCTGGGACTAGCGGTTGGGGGGGAGCTGTTTTTT.